One sample yielded the 20 T cell receptor beta chains listed below, sequenced in a study of identical twins. TCRdb re-derived calls from the 5' RACE reads in MiXCR, one entry per CDR3 protein. The repertoire consists of about 570,000 distinct CDR3 sequences, with approximately 9.6% occurring once and the leading ten covering approximately 3.2%. The data were also submitted as part of a second study, on yellow fever vaccine responses in identical twins.

Source material: PBMCs. Receptors were obtained from a woman aged 18-30 years in good health.

This clonotype was counted a few times. The genes are TRBV12-3 or TRBV12-4 and TRBJ1-1; TRBD1 matches 8 bases. This CDR3 comprises 14 residues. Trimming removed 6 bases from V and 6 bases from J; junction bases left unmatched: 9. The CDR3, as DNA: TGTGCCAGCAGCGGACTCGACAGGGGAGCTGAAGCTTTCTTT. It yields the protein CASSGLDRGAEAFF.

The chain links TRBV19 to TRBJ2-7, with TRBD1 as a possible D gene (6 bases). Trimming shortened V by 6 bases and J by 2 bases, and 14 bases separated the two germline ends. CDR1 and CDR2 (germline): LNHDA, SQIVND (reference sequence). The CDR3 is made up of 14 amino acids. DNA for the CDR3: TGTGCCAGTAGCATTTTAGGACAGACCTACGAGCAGTACTTC. Its protein is CASSILGQTYEQYF.

This clonotype came up a few times. The genes are TRBV7-9 and TRBJ1-4; D is undetermined. Between the trimmed V and J ends, which lost 5 bases and 8 bases, there was a span of 9 bases. CDR1 is SEHNR and CDR2 is FQNEAQ in the germline V gene (reference sequence). The CDR3 consists of 12 residues. The CDR3 loop reads CASSPNGEKLFF. In DNA form, the CDR3 reads TGTGCCAGCAGCCCGAATGGGGAAAAACTGTTTTTT.

This clonotype was counted only a few times. V is TRBV7-9 and J is TRBJ2-7; 12 nucleotides match TRBD2. J gave up 2 bases and V 1 base, and 3 bases lay outside the gene matches. CDR1 and CDR2 from the germline V gene are SEHNR and FQNEAQ (reference sequence). There are 16 residues in the CDR3. CDR3 nucleotides: TGTGCCAGCAGCTTAGGACTAGCGGGAGCGACCTACGAGCAGTACTTC. Translation: CASSLGLAGATYEQYF.

About this clonotype itself: At one of its ends the junction is not consistent with the germline gene, which may arise from a read error. The V and J genes are TRBV6-5 and TRBJ2-3, with D possibly being TRBD2 (5 bases). Germline V gives CDR1 MNHEY, CDR2 SVGAGI. The CDR3 has 15 amino acids. CDR3 sequence: CASRYSGLSTDMQYF. The CDR3 region has the DNA TGTGCCAGCAGATACAGCGGTCTTAGCACAGATATGCAGTATTTT.

Ten or more counts support this clonotype. The chain has TRBV6-1 and TRBJ1-3, with D possibly TRBD1 on 5 matching bases. The CDR3 is 13 residues long. With 8 bases removed from V and 2 bases from J, the gap between germline ends came to 10 bases. The germline CDR1 and CDR2 sequences are MNHNS and SASEGT. CDR3 coding DNA: TGTGCCAGCTCGGGGGTGCCTGGAAACACCATATATTTT. Amino acids: CASSGVPGNTIYF.

The V call is TRBV4-2, the J call TRBJ1-3; a weak D match, TRBD1 (5 bases). V dropped 3 bases and J dropped 0 bases, with 12 bases sitting between them. Germline CDR1 and CDR2: LGHNA and YNFKEQ. The CDR3 extends over 16 amino acids. CDR3 loop: CASSQEDDSSGNTIYF. In DNA form, the CDR3 reads TGTGCCAGCAGCCAGGAAGATGACAGCTCTGGAAACACCATATATTTT.

This chain links TRBV5-1 with TRBJ2-4; tentatively, D is TRBD2 (7 bases). The CDR3 contains 15 residues. The germline gives CDR1 SGHRS, CDR2 YFSETQ. V dropped 2 bases and J dropped 8 bases, with 17 bases sitting between them. For the CDR3, the DNA is TGCGCCAGCAGCTTACCTAAGGGGGGGGACGACATTCAGTACTTC. Translating it yields CASSLPKGGDDIQYF.

The J gene is TRBJ2-3, the V gene TRBV29-1, with 7 bases aligning to TRBD1. Germline CDR1 and CDR2: SQVTM and ANQGSEA. This CDR3 has 12 residues. The V and J ends lost 7 bases and 6 bases, in that order; junction bases with no gene match: 7. The CDR3 DNA follows: TGCAGCGAAGTGACAGGGAAGGATACGCAGTATTTT. It specifies CSEVTGKDTQYF.

This clonotype was detected ten times or more. The V call is TRBV4-3, the J call TRBJ2-1, with TRBD2 matching over 8 bases. V lost 1 base to trimming and J lost 14 bases; unmatched junction nucleotides: 10. This CDR3 spans 14 amino acids. CDR1 is LGHNA and CDR2 is YSLEER in the germline V gene. The CDR3 sequence is CASSQGSSGRGKFF. In DNA, the CDR3 is TGCGCCAGCAGCCAAGGGTCGTCCGGGAGGGGAAAGTTCTTC.

This sequence joins TRBV4-1 and TRBJ2-7; 10 bases align to TRBD2. Looked up from germline, CDR1 is MGHRA and CDR2 is YSYEKL. V lost 0 bases, J lost 3 bases, and 2 bases stayed unmatched. The CDR3 has 15 amino acids. The CDR3 region is CASSQEEREGYEQYF. CDR3 in DNA: TGCGCCAGCAGCCAAGAGGAGCGGGAGGGCTACGAGCAGTACTTC.

Many counts were recorded for this clonotype. The CDR3: CASSVDTGQGVRNEQFF. DNA for the CDR3: TGTGCCAGCAGCGTAGATACGGGACAGGGGGTAAGGAATGAGCAGTTCTTC. V is TRBV9 and J is TRBJ2-1; 11 bases are shared with TRBD1. The V gene end was trimmed by 0 bases and the J gene end by 7 bases; junction bases not matched to a gene: 9. The CDR3 sequence is 17 residues long. Germline CDR1 and CDR2: SGDLS and YYNGEE.

This clonotype was picked up many times. The V call is TRBV7-8, the J call TRBJ1-3; D ambiguous. From germline, CDR1 is SGHVS and CDR2 FQNEAQ. The CDR3 covers 15 residues. V lost 4 bases and J 4 bases, leaving 14 bases between the germline ends. The CDR3 DNA follows: TGTGCCAGCAGCTCCTGGGGATCTATGGGAAACACCATATATTTT. Protein product: CASSSWGSMGNTIYF.

Comment on this clonotype: This may be a read error: a much more frequent sequence differs by one nucleotide. V is TRBV6-1 and J is TRBJ2-1; TRBD2 matches 14 bases. The CDR3 is 17 amino acids. The V gene end was trimmed by 4 bases and the J gene end by 0 bases; junction bases not matched to a gene: 2. Germline V lookup: CDR1 MNHNS, CDR2 SASEGT. CDR3 residues: CASSGLAGGSSYNEQFF. CDR3 in DNA: TGTGCCAGCAGTGGACTAGCGGGGGGGAGCTCCTACAATGAGCAGTTCTTC.

This clonotype came up a few times. The chain carries TRBV28 and TRBJ2-7; 11 bases are a match to TRBD2. Germline V gives CDR1 MDHEN, CDR2 SYDVKM. The CDR3 has 15 residues. The V gene end was trimmed by 7 bases and the J gene end by 0 bases; junction bases not matched to a gene: 5. CDR3 coding DNA: TGTGCCAGCATTACCGGGACTAGCGGCTCCTACGAGCAGTACTTC. Its translation: CASITGTSGSYEQYF.

This clonotype was counted ten times or more. The chain joins TRBV20-1 to TRBJ1-4; no clear D gene. V lost 4 bases, J lost 8 bases, and 17 bases lay in between. The CDR3 contains 14 residues. Looked up from germline, CDR1 is DFQATT and CDR2 is SNEGSKA (reference sequence). Here the CDR3 reads CSATTSAVGEKLFF. Written as DNA, the CDR3 is TGCAGTGCTACCACTTCCGCGGTAGGGGAAAAACTGTTTTTT.

The chain combines TRBV20-1 with TRBJ2-3; TRBD2 agrees at 12 bases. Germline V lookup: CDR1 DFQATT, CDR2 SNEGSKA (reference sequence). The ends lost 5 bases at V and 4 bases at J; junction bases unmatched: 4. This CDR3 comprises 14 residues. CDR3 loop: CSAQTSGGSDTQYF. CDR3 sequence (DNA): TGCAGTGCTCAGACTAGCGGGGGTTCAGATACGCAGTATTTT.

This chain uses TRBV6-2 or TRBV6-3 with TRBJ2-1; 7 nucleotides align to TRBD1. The CDR3 has 15 residues. Germline V gene data show CDR1 as MNHEY and CDR2 as SVGEGT. With V trimmed by 6 bases and J by 5 bases, 10 bases remained unmatched. The CDR3 DNA reads as TGTGCCAGCAGGATAGCAGGGGGAGTCCACAATGAGCAGTTCTTC. Protein sequence: CASRIAGGVHNEQFF.

The rearrangement joins TRBV4-3 to TRBJ2-3; no clear D gene. This CDR3 has 13 residues. Per the germline V gene, CDR1 is LGHNA and CDR2 is YSLEER. Trimming stripped 0 bases from V and 6 bases from J, with 7 bases between. CDR3 loop: CASSQDYVDTQYF. CDR3 in DNA: TGCGCCAGCAGCCAAGATTACGTCGATACGCAGTATTTT.

This clonotype was seen more than once but under ten times. The CDR3 reads CSAKPPTGARETQYF. The CDR3 DNA reads as TGCAGTGCTAAACCCCCTACCGGGGCTCGAGAGACCCAGTACTTC. The chain joins TRBV20-1 to TRBJ2-5; perhaps D is TRBD1 or TRBD2 (5 bases each). The germline CDR1 and CDR2 sequences are DFQATT and SNEGSKA (reference sequence). CDR3 length: 15 residues. Trimming took off 4 bases at V and 4 bases at J, with 19 bases between the two ends.